A single sample gave rise to the 29 T cell receptor beta chains below, sequenced in a study of T cell changes during pregnancy in multiple sclerosis. TCRdb's table, derived via immunoSEQ multiplex PCR, lists solely in-frame clones and lacks some. The top ten clones hold approximately 0.35% of a sample with about 50,000 clones, around nine tenths of them seen once. Sequenced here: CD4+ T cells from peripheral blood mononuclear cells, sampled before pregnancy. The receptor source for this set is a female donor with multiple sclerosis, enrolled in a pregnancy study.

The chain couples TRBV6-1 to TRBJ2-7; 9 bases map to TRBD1. CDR3 length equals 21 residues. Germline V CDR1 and CDR2: MNHNS, SASEGT. The V segment lost 1 base and the J segment 1 base; nucleotides outside the gene matches: 20. CDR3 coding DNA: TGTGCCAGCAGTGAAGGAGACCGTTGGGGGACAGGGCCCCCTCTTTCCTACGAGCAGTACTTC. This codes for CASSEGDRWGTGPPLSYEQYF.

The chain has TRBV5-4 and TRBJ2-3, with 7 positions matching TRBD2. The CDR3 contains 14 residues. Germline V gene sequence: CDR1 SGHNT, CDR2 YYREEE (reference sequence). Losses at the gene ends were 1 base for V and 4 bases for J; bases not matched to a gene: 3. CDR3: CASSLSGTADTQYF. Here the CDR3 DNA reads TGTGCCAGCAGCTTGAGCGGGACCGCAGATACGCAGTATTTT.

The rearrangement uses TRBV9 and TRBJ1-4; TRBD1 might be the D (6 bases). V lost 2 bases to trimming and J lost 5 bases, with 13 bases between them. The germline CDR1 and CDR2 sequences are SGDLS and YYNGEE. The CDR3 has 15 residues. In nucleotides, the CDR3 is TGTGCCAGCAGCGTGCAGACAGGTACAAATGAAAAACTGTTTTTT. Encoded protein: CASSVQTGTNEKLFF.

V and J are TRBV15 and TRBJ2-1; D may be TRBD1 (6 bases). From germline, CDR1 is LNHNV and CDR2 YYDKDF (reference sequence). This CDR3 has 15 residues. V dropped 0 bases and J dropped 7 bases, with 13 bases sitting between them. The CDR3 sequence: CATSRDFSQGNEQFF. The CDR3 DNA is TGTGCCACCAGCAGAGACTTCAGTCAGGGGAATGAGCAGTTCTTC.

The count of this clone is one. The genes are TRBV2 and TRBJ1-2; TRBD1 agrees at 8 bases. Germline-derived CDR1 and CDR2 are SNHLY and FYNNEI. The trim removed 7 bases at V and 8 bases at J, leaving 15 bases unmatched. This CDR3 is built from 15 residues. CDR3 in amino acids: CASTPGWGQVMGYTF. DNA for the CDR3: TGTGCCAGCACTCCAGGGTGGGGACAGGTGATGGGCTACACCTTC.

This sequence joins TRBV14 and TRBJ2-7, with TRBD2 matching over 10 bases. The ends lost 3 bases at V and 4 bases at J; junction bases unmatched: 12. This CDR3 is 17 amino acids long. Germline assignment: CDR1 SGHDN and CDR2 FVKESK. CDR3 in DNA: TGTGCCAGCAGCCAGACCCGATCTAGCGGGAGTCTGTACGAGCAGTACTTC. This codes for CASSQTRSSGSLYEQYF. Looking up the rest from reference TRBV14 and TRBJ2-7 gives the full variable domain: EAGVTQFPSHSVIEKGQTVTLRCDPISGHDNLYWYRRVMGKEIKFLLHFVKESKQDESGMPNNRFLAERTGGTYSTLKVQPAELEDSGVYFCASSQTRSSGSLYEQYFGPGTRLTVT.

V usage is TRBV11-2 and J usage is TRBJ2-5; D is unresolved. V dropped 3 bases and J dropped 2 bases, with 7 bases sitting between them. CDR3 size: 13 residues. The germline gives CDR1 SGHAT, CDR2 FQNNGV. The CDR3 protein is CASSFRRQETQYF. The CDR3 nucleotides are TGTGCCAGCAGCTTCCGTCGTCAAGAGACCCAGTACTTC. Using reference TRBV11-2 and TRBJ2-5 for the parts outside the CDR3, the full variable domain is EAGVAQSPRYKIIEKRQSVAFWCNPISGHATLYWYQQILGQGPKLLIQFQNNGVVDDSQLPKDRFSAERLKGVDSTLKIQPAKLEDSAVYLCASSFRRQETQYFGPGTRLLVL.

The chain is built from TRBV7-8 and TRBJ1-2; perhaps TRBD1 as D (5 bases). Germline loops: CDR1 SGHVS, CDR2 FQNEAQ. The CDR3 spans 15 residues. V was trimmed by 0 bases and J by 2 bases, leaving 10 bases between them. The CDR3 DNA is TGTGCCAGCAGCTTAGCGCCAGGGTCAAACTATGGCTACACCTTC. Translation: CASSLAPGSNYGYTF. Full variable domain (outside the CDR3, taken from reference TRBV7-8 and TRBJ1-2): GAGVSQSPRYKVAKRGQDVALRCDPISGHVSLFWYQQALGQGPEFLTYFQNEAQLDKSGLPSDRFFAERPEGSVSTLKIQRTQQEDSAVYLCASSLAPGSNYGYTFGSGTRLTVV.

The chain links TRBV27 to TRBJ2-1, with TRBD1 matching 8 bases. There are 11 residues in the CDR3. Trimming removed 4 bases from V and 16 bases from J; junction bases left unmatched: 6. From germline, CDR1 is MNHEY and CDR2 SMNVEV (reference sequence). This chain's CDR3 is CASSSGTGEFF. CDR3 sequence (DNA): TGTGCCAGCAGTTCCGGGACAGGAGAATTCTTC.

The chain employs TRBV7-8 and TRBJ2-7, with 11 bases matching TRBD2. Germline loops: CDR1 SGHVS, CDR2 FQNEAQ. V trimming: 4 bases; J trimming: 3 bases; junction bases outside the gene matches: 8. This CDR3 is built from 16 residues. This CDR3 reads CASSSNSGRALYEQYF. The CDR3, as DNA: TGTGCCAGCAGCTCAAATAGCGGGAGGGCCCTCTACGAGCAGTACTTC. The entire variable domain, with the rest obtained from reference TRBV7-8 and TRBJ2-7, is as follows: GAGVSQSPRYKVAKRGQDVALRCDPISGHVSLFWYQQALGQGPEFLTYFQNEAQLDKSGLPSDRFFAERPEGSVSTLKIQRTQQEDSAVYLCASSSNSGRALYEQYFGPGTRLTVT.

CDR3: CASSYGQGVTPYNEQFF. In DNA, the CDR3 is TGCGCCAGCAGCTACGGGCAGGGGGTCACCCCATACAATGAGCAGTTCTTC. The gene calls are TRBV5-1 and TRBJ2-1, with 7 bases identical to TRBD1. V shed 3 bases and J 4 bases; nucleotides not matched to a gene: 13. The CDR3 runs to 17 residues. Germline lookup yields CDR1 SGHRS and CDR2 YFSETQ.

The chain links TRBV7-8 to TRBJ1-1, with D possibly being TRBD1 (5 bases). With 5 bases removed from V and 4 bases from J, the gap between germline ends came to 14 bases. CDR1 is SGHVS and CDR2 is FQNEAQ in the germline V gene. This CDR3 has 14 amino acids. CDR3 loop: CASSLQGRSTEAFF. In nucleotides, the CDR3 is TGTGCCAGCAGCCTGCAGGGTCGTTCCACTGAAGCTTTCTTT.

CDR3 sequence: CASSVVRLAGEGEQFF. CDR3 nucleotide sequence: TGTGCCAGCAGCGTAGTCAGACTAGCGGGAGAGGGTGAGCAGTTCTTC. The V and J genes are TRBV9 and TRBJ2-1; 12 bases match TRBD2. The CDR3 covers 16 residues. Per the germline V gene, CDR1 is SGDLS and CDR2 is YYNGEE. The V and J ends lost 0 bases and 9 bases, in that order; junction bases with no gene match: 7.

The rearrangement joins TRBV5-1 to TRBJ1-4; a weak D match, TRBD1 (5 bases). The CDR3 contains 14 residues. Germline V gene lookup returns CDR1 SGHRS and CDR2 YFSETQ. V gave up 1 base and J gave up 4 bases, with 8 bases separating them. The CDR3 nucleotides are TGCGCCAGCAGCTTGAACGGGGGTAATGAAAAACTGTTTTTT. This encodes CASSLNGGNEKLFF.

This rearrangement joins TRBV7-2 to TRBJ2-7; 11 nucleotides agree with TRBD2. This CDR3 is built from 13 residues. Germline V gene data show CDR1 as SGHTA and CDR2 as FQGNSA. V lost 6 bases to trimming and J lost 5 bases; unmatched junction nucleotides: 3. The CDR3 DNA reads as TGTGCCAGCAGACTAGCGGGAGTAAACGAGCAGTACTTC. This gives the protein CASRLAGVNEQYF.

V gene TRBV30 combines with J gene TRBJ2-7; 7 bases map to TRBD1. CDR3 length: 14 residues. CDR1 is GTSNPN, CDR2 SVGIG, per germline (reference sequence). V lost 3 bases and J lost 4; bases outside the gene matches: 9. This CDR3 is CAWSGEGQEYEQYF. CDR3 bases: TGTGCCTGGAGCGGAGAAGGACAGGAGTACGAGCAGTACTTC.

J is TRBJ1-4 and V is TRBV2; D is unresolved. The CDR3 sequence is 15 residues long. V lost 4 bases and J lost 3, with 12 bases in between. Per the germline V gene, CDR1 is SNHLY and CDR2 is FYNNEI. CDR3 loop: CASSAGGTANEKLFF. The CDR3 nucleotides are TGTGCCAGCAGTGCCGGTGGTACGGCTAATGAAAAACTGTTTTTT.

A word on this clone: The junction departs from the called germline gene at one end, perhaps through a read error. The chain couples TRBV27 to TRBJ1-5; 9 bases agree with TRBD1. This CDR3 spans 15 amino acids. Germline V gene lookup returns CDR1 MNHEY and CDR2 SMNVEV (reference sequence). The DNA of the CDR3 is TGTGCCAGCAGAAGGGGGACAGGGATCAATGAGCCCCAGCATTTT. Translating gives CASRRGTGINEPQHF.

The chain couples TRBV15 to TRBJ2-7, with 9 positions matching TRBD2. V dropped 1 base and J dropped 2; count of bases not matched to a gene: 3. CDR1 and CDR2 from the germline V gene are LNHNV and YYDKDF (reference sequence). This CDR3 comprises 15 residues. The CDR3 is CATSRVAGGPYEQYF. The DNA for the CDR3 is TGTGCCACCAGCAGAGTTGCGGGAGGGCCCTACGAGCAGTACTTC.

The chain joins TRBV7-8 to TRBJ1-4; unclear D gene. CDR3 length equals 14 residues. Germline CDR1 reads SGHVS; CDR2 reads FQNEAQ. V was cut by 4 bases and J by 2 bases, with 8 bases left in between. CDR3 loop: CASSSGGTNEKLFF. In DNA form, the CDR3 reads TGTGCCAGCAGCTCGGGAGGCACTAATGAAAAACTGTTTTTT.

This clone was seen a single time. The CDR3 loop reads CASSRGPDRVREQFF. CDR3 DNA: TGTGCCAGCAGTAGAGGGCCAGACAGGGTGCGGGAGCAGTTCTTC. The genes are TRBV6-5 and TRBJ2-1; 7 bases match TRBD1. The J segment lost 10 bases and the V segment lost 5 bases, leaving 14 bases of the junction unmatched. CDR3 length equals 15 residues. Germline V lookup: CDR1 MNHEY, CDR2 SVGAGI.

CDR3 DNA: TGTGCCAGTAGCCACACAGATACGCAGTATTTT. Its protein is CASSHTDTQYF. This chain links TRBV19 with TRBJ2-3; D uncertain. V lost 6 bases and J lost 2, with 3 bases in between. Germline lookup yields CDR1 LNHDA and CDR2 SQIVND (reference sequence). The CDR3 totals 11 residues.

The chain has TRBV5-6 and TRBJ2-2; 12 bases fit TRBD2. Germline trimming cut 1 base from V and 4 bases from J; bases unmatched to any gene: 8. The V gene's germline CDR1 is SGHDT and CDR2 YYEEEE. The CDR3 is 18 residues long. CDR3: CASSLFLAGGLGTGELFF. CDR3 nucleotide sequence: TGTGCCAGCAGCTTGTTCCTAGCGGGAGGGCTGGGCACCGGGGAGCTGTTTTTT.

The rearrangement joins TRBV5-1 to TRBJ2-3, with a tentative D call TRBD2 (5 bases). V was cut by 6 bases and J by 0 bases, with 17 bases left in between. The length of the CDR3 is 16 residues. CDR1 and CDR2 (germline): SGHRS, YFSETQ. The DNA of the CDR3 is TGCGCCAGCACCCAGACCCCTAGCAAAAGCACAGATACGCAGTATTTT. This sequence encodes CASTQTPSKSTDTQYF. Supplemented by reference TRBV5-1 and TRBJ2-3, the full variable domain reads KAGVTQTPRYLIKTRGQQVTLSCSPISGHRSVSWYQQTPGQGLQFLFEYFSETQRNKGNFPGRFSGRQFSNSRSEMNVSTLELGDSALYLCASTQTPSKSTDTQYFGPGTRLTVL.

This chain uses TRBV10-2 with TRBJ1-5; TRBD1 matches 10 bases. V shed 3 bases, J shed 5 bases, and the junction held 7 bases outside the gene matches. The germline V gene has CDR1 WSHSY and CDR2 SAAADI. This CDR3 has 16 residues. CDR3 sequence reads: CASSEDRGRGDQPQHF. The CDR3, as DNA: TGCGCCAGCAGTGAAGACAGGGGGCGCGGGGATCAGCCCCAGCATTTT.

The chain links TRBV9 to TRBJ2-1; 12 bases fit TRBD2. The CDR3 is 14 amino acids. V dropped 4 bases and J dropped 7; count of bases not matched to a gene: 3. Germline lookup yields CDR1 SGDLS and CDR2 YYNGEE. CDR3 in DNA: TGTGCCAGCAGCCTAGCGGGAGGGCCTAATGAGCAGTTCTTC. Protein sequence: CASSLAGGPNEQFF.

The chain has TRBV19 and TRBJ2-2; 7 bases match TRBD1. The ends lost 4 bases at V and 0 bases at J; junction bases unmatched: 11. Germline CDR1 and CDR2: LNHDA and SQIVND (reference sequence). The CDR3 loop spans 18 amino acids. As DNA, the CDR3 is TGTGCCAGTAGTAGAACTAGATTCAGGGGGTCGAACACCGGGGAGCTGTTTTTT. Translating gives CASSRTRFRGSNTGELFF.

This clone was picked up one time. This chain joins TRBV19 and TRBJ2-1, with TRBD2 identical over 7 bases. Germline-derived CDR1 and CDR2 are LNHDA and SQIVND (reference sequence). The length of the CDR3 is 16 residues. V trimming: 5 bases; J trimming: 0 bases; junction bases outside the gene matches: 7. The CDR3 DNA reads TGTGCCAGTAGTGCTCCTAGCGGCAGCTCCTACAATGAGCAGTTCTTC. This translates into CASSAPSGSSYNEQFF.

V and J are TRBV25-1 and TRBJ2-7; possibly TRBD1 for D (6 bases). Trimming removed 3 bases from V and 2 bases from J, with 14 bases in between. CDR3 length equals 15 residues. Germline V gene lookup returns CDR1 MGHDK and CDR2 SYGVNS. The CDR3 is CASSETGTPPYEQYF. Written as DNA, the CDR3 is TGTGCCAGCAGTGAGACAGGCACACCCCCCTACGAGCAGTACTTC.